Shown below are 23 T cell receptor beta chains from a single sample sequenced in a study of cytomegalovirus exposure and HLA in healthy donors. TCRdb keeps only in-frame clones here, not all; method: immunoSEQ multiplex PCR. This sample has over 150,000 clones, with just under 90% found just once. The material sequenced was PBMCs. All receptors come from a woman under 30 in good health and CMV-seropositive.

This chain joins TRBV12-5 and TRBJ2-1; D is uncertain. Trimming left V 3 bases short and J 4 bases short, with 7 bases between. There are 13 residues in the CDR3. The germline V gene has CDR1 LGHNT and CDR2 FRNRAP. CDR3 sequence (DNA): TGTGCTAGTGGTTTAGCCCCATACAATGAGCAGTTCTTC. As protein: CASGLAPYNEQFF. Full variable domain (rest looked up from reference TRBV12-5 and TRBJ2-1): DARVTQTPRHKVTEMGQEVTMRCQPILGHNTVFWYRQTMMQGLELLAYFRNRAPLDDSGMPKDRFSAEMPDATLATLKIQPSEPRDSAVYFCASGLAPYNEQFFGPGTRLTVL.

The chain couples TRBV19 to TRBJ2-5; tentative D call: TRBD1 (6 bases). Germline assignment: CDR1 LNHDA and CDR2 SQIVND (reference sequence). The V end was cut by 5 bases, the J end by 5 bases, with 12 bases between. This CDR3 comprises 13 residues. The DNA for the CDR3 is TGTGCCAGTAGTGACAGGCGGCGCGAGACCCAGTACTTC. This translates into CASSDRRRETQYF.

This clone was seen repeatedly, ten times or more. V and J are TRBV29-1 and TRBJ2-1, with 7 bases fitting TRBD1. The ends lost 7 bases at V and 5 bases at J; junction bases unmatched: 14. The CDR3 runs 15 residues. Germline CDR1 and CDR2: SQVTM and ANQGSEA. The DNA for the CDR3 is TGCAGCGCCGCTTTGACAGGGAGTCTCCACAATGAGCAGTTCTTC. It specifies CSAALTGSLHNEQFF.

The chain couples TRBV5-1 to TRBJ1-2; D unclear. The CDR3 sequence is 15 residues long. CDR1 and CDR2 (germline): SGHRS, YFSETQ. Trimming removed 3 bases from V and 4 bases from J, with 16 bases in between. This CDR3 reads CASSYQSKEAYGYTF. The CDR3 bases are TGCGCCAGCAGCTACCAATCAAAAGAAGCCTATGGCTACACCTTC.

In this sample, this clone turned up once. The J gene is TRBJ2-7, the V gene TRBV7-6; TRBD2 agrees at 9 bases. The J segment lost 4 bases and the V segment lost 1 base, leaving 5 bases of the junction unmatched. CDR1 and CDR2 (germline): SGHVS, FNYEAQ. The CDR3 loop spans 15 amino acids. CDR3 region: CASSLGAGGPYEQYF. The DNA for the CDR3 is TGTGCCAGCAGCTTAGGGGCGGGAGGGCCATACGAGCAGTACTTC. The whole variable domain, remainder taken from reference TRBV7-6 and TRBJ2-7, is GAGVSQSPRYKVTKRGQDVALRCDPISGHVSLYWYRQALGQGPEFLTYFNYEAQQDKSGLPNDRFSAERPEGSISTLTIQRTEQRDSAMYRCASSLGAGGPYEQYFGPGTRLTVT.

The chain employs TRBV6-6 and TRBJ2-7; 10 positions agree with TRBD2. V shed 6 bases, J shed 8 bases, and the junction held 10 bases outside the gene matches. The germline V gene has CDR1 MNHNY and CDR2 SVGAGI (reference sequence). This CDR3 is 14 amino acids long. CDR3 amino acids: CASSPLAGVSKQYF. The CDR3 DNA is TGTGCCAGCAGCCCTCTAGCGGGAGTAAGCAAGCAGTACTTC.

This chain uses TRBV10-3 with TRBJ1-2, with 7 bases lining up with TRBD1. CDR1 ENHRY and CDR2 SYGVKD come from the germline V gene. The V gene end was trimmed by 7 bases and the J gene end by 2 bases; junction bases not matched to a gene: 10. This CDR3 is built from 15 residues. The CDR3 sequence is CAITSDRPRNYGYTF. CDR3 in DNA: TGTGCCATCACCTCGGACAGGCCGCGGAACTATGGCTACACCTTC.

This chain joins TRBV27 and TRBJ1-4, with D perhaps TRBD1 (5 bases). V was clipped by 6 bases and J by 8 bases, with 16 bases between them. Germline-derived CDR1 and CDR2 are MNHEY and SMNVEV (reference sequence). This CDR3 has 14 residues. CDR3 DNA sequence: TGTGCCAGCAGCCTTTGGCAGGGTAACGAAAAACTGTTTTTT. Translating gives CASSLWQGNEKLFF.

This chain joins TRBV30 and TRBJ2-1; 7 bases are a match to TRBD1. Germline assignment: CDR1 GTSNPN and CDR2 SVGIG (reference sequence). V trimming: 2 bases; J trimming: 6 bases; junction bases outside the gene matches: 1. This CDR3 comprises 12 residues. CDR3 region: CAWSRTGNEQFF. In DNA form, the CDR3 reads TGTGCCTGGAGTAGGACAGGCAATGAGCAGTTCTTC.

This chain uses TRBV11-3 with TRBJ2-5; TRBD1 matches at 10 bases. Germline V lookup: CDR1 SGHNT, CDR2 YENEEA. The length of the CDR3 is 14 residues. The V segment lost 4 bases and the J segment 5 bases; nucleotides outside the gene matches: 4. Here the CDR3 reads CASSYGQGGETQYF. The CDR3 coding sequence is TGTGCCAGCAGCTATGGACAGGGGGGGGAGACCCAGTACTTC.

V and J are TRBV5-4 and TRBJ2-3; D gene ambiguous. The CDR3 is made up of 17 amino acids. The germline V gene has CDR1 SGHNT and CDR2 YYREEE (reference sequence). Trimming cost V 2 bases and J 0 bases, with 16 bases left between them. The CDR3 loop is CASSLKIPGPSTDTQYF. DNA for the CDR3: TGTGCCAGCAGCTTAAAAATTCCGGGTCCAAGCACAGATACGCAGTATTTT.

V is TRBV4-1 and J is TRBJ1-2; D is undetermined. Deletions cut 3 bases from V and 8 bases from J, with 19 bases between. This CDR3 comprises 15 residues. Per the germline V gene, CDR1 is MGHRA and CDR2 is YSYEKL. The CDR3: CASSQTSAEVRGYTF. The DNA of the CDR3 is TGCGCCAGCAGCCAGACCTCGGCGGAGGTGAGGGGCTACACCTTC.

The table lists this clone with a count of one. The gene calls are TRBV27 and TRBJ1-5; perhaps TRBD1 as D (6 bases). Trimming cost V 2 bases and J 7 bases, with 12 bases left between them. In germline, CDR1 is MNHEY, CDR2 SMNVEV (reference sequence). The CDR3 spans 14 residues. CDR3 in DNA: TGTGCCAGCAGTTTACAGGGGACGGGACAGCCCCAGCATTTT. It encodes CASSLQGTGQPQHF.

The chain uses TRBV27 and TRBJ1-5; TRBD1 matches at 10 bases. After removal of 8 bases from V and 5 bases from J, the junction contained 9 bases not matched to a gene. CDR3 length: 15 amino acids. Germline-derived CDR1 and CDR2 are MNHEY and SMNVEV (reference sequence). CDR3 region: CASGEVGQGYQPQHF. CDR3 in DNA: TGTGCCAGCGGTGAGGTGGGACAGGGGTATCAGCCCCAGCATTTT.

The chain links TRBV19 to TRBJ1-1; 7 bases are shared with TRBD1. The CDR3 consists of 15 residues. Germline lookup yields CDR1 LNHDA and CDR2 SQIVND (reference sequence). V was clipped by 5 bases and J by 1 base; unmatched bases: 7. The CDR3 sequence is CASSEGTEGNTEAFF. CDR3 in DNA: TGTGCCAGTAGTGAAGGGACAGAAGGGAACACTGAAGCTTTCTTT.

V and J are TRBV7-9 and TRBJ2-1, with 10 positions matching TRBD2. The germline V gene has CDR1 SEHNR and CDR2 FQNEAQ (reference sequence). This CDR3 is built from 16 residues. Trimming took 2 bases from V and 6 from J; bases not matched to a gene: 7. DNA of the CDR3: TGTGCCAGCAGCTTACGGATTAGCGGGAGGTCCAATGAGCAGTTCTTC. Translating gives CASSLRISGRSNEQFF.

The gene calls are TRBV11-3 and TRBJ2-1, with 14 bases aligning to TRBD2. The CDR3 is 17 amino acids. The germline CDR1 and CDR2 sequences are SGHNT and YENEEA. V dropped 5 bases and J dropped 8; count of bases not matched to a gene: 11. CDR3 amino acids: CASSPEPGLAGVYEQFF. In nucleotides, the CDR3 is TGTGCCAGCAGCCCCGAGCCGGGACTAGCGGGAGTGTATGAGCAGTTCTTC.

The chain couples TRBV27 to TRBJ2-1, with D unresolved. Deletions cut 4 bases from V and 7 bases from J, with 11 bases between. Germline V CDR1 and CDR2: MNHEY, SMNVEV (reference sequence). The CDR3 is 13 residues long. CDR3: CASSSGWRNEQFF. In nucleotides, the CDR3 is TGTGCCAGCAGTTCTGGGTGGAGAAATGAGCAGTTCTTC.

The chain has TRBV6-6 and TRBJ2-1; D might be TRBD2 (6 bases). Germline CDR1 reads MNHNY; CDR2 reads SVGAGI (reference sequence). V shed 6 bases and J shed 6 bases, with 12 bases lying between them. The CDR3 has 13 residues. The CDR3 nucleotides are TGTGCCAGCAGCATACGGGGAGGCAATGAGCAGTTCTTC. Translated: CASSIRGGNEQFF.

This clone was seen a single time. The V gene is TRBV7-2, the J gene TRBJ1-2; 7 positions agree with TRBD1. The CDR3 is made up of 16 amino acids. Germline V gene data show CDR1 as SGHTA and CDR2 as FQGNSA. Trimming took 4 bases from V and 7 from J; bases not matched to a gene: 15. The DNA of the CDR3 is TGTGCCAGCAGCTGGAACCCTAGGGGGCCCCTCGGTGGCTACACCTTC. Its translation: CASSWNPRGPLGGYTF.

V gene TRBV23-1 combines with J gene TRBJ2-7, with no clear D. TRBV23-1 is assigned to the ORF class and has an uncertain function. The CDR3 is 12 residues long. V was cut by 6 bases and J by 3 bases, with 9 bases left in between. CDR3 region: CASSWRGYEQYF. The CDR3 bases are TGCGCCAGCAGCTGGCGAGGCTACGAGCAGTACTTC.

The CDR3 is CASSLSGTSGNTIYF. The DNA of the CDR3 is TGTGCCAGCAGTTTATCGGGCACCTCTGGAAACACCATATATTTT. V gene TRBV27 combines with J gene TRBJ1-3; D ambiguous. The CDR3 length is 15 residues. Trimming shortened V by 0 bases and J by 0 bases, and 6 bases separated the two germline ends. CDR1 and CDR2 (germline): MNHEY, SMNVEV (reference sequence).

V is TRBV10-3 and J is TRBJ1-4; 7 bases align to TRBD1. CDR3 length: 14 amino acids. Germline CDR1 reads ENHRY; CDR2 reads SYGVKD. Losses at the gene ends were 4 bases for V and 8 bases for J; bases not matched to a gene: 7. The CDR3 nucleotides read TGTGCCATCAGTGCTGGACAGGCGGAAGAAAAACTGTTTTTT. Its protein product is CAISAGQAEEKLFF.